Listed below are T cell receptor beta chains from one sample, sequenced in a study of T cells in Graves' hyperthyroidism and ophthalmopathy. TCRdb re-derived calls from the multiplex PCR reads in MiXCR, one entry per CDR3 protein. The table lists 350,000 to 400,000 distinct CDR3 sequences, around a sixth of them singletons, with 40% in the top ten. Sequencing used blood. All receptors derive from a young man with Graves' ophthalmopathy. Both conserved end residues are part of each CDR3. D genes are given only for firm matches. A row's size may be missing; if present it is once, few, many or a size class.

>TRBJ2-1|many|TRBV7-2|TRBD2
CASRQTGTSGAKSSYNEQFF
TGTGCCAGCAGGCAAACCGGGACTAGCGGGGCGAAGAGCTCCTACAATGAGCAGTTCTTC
>TRBJ1-2|many|TRBV3-1|TRBD1
CASGDSLYGYTF
TGTGCCAGTGGGGACAGCCTCTATGGCTACACCTTC
>TRBJ1-2|few|TRBV6-1|NA
CASSSGSNPGSGGYGYTF
TGTGCCAGCAGTTCGGGATCGAATCCGGGATCAGGCGGCTATGGCTACACCTTC
>TRBJ2-6|few|TRBV7-9|NA
CASSTTAPGPGANVLTF
TGTGCCAGCAGCACTACCGCCCCGGGCCCTGGGGCCAACGTCCTGACTTTC
>TRBJ1-3|NA|TRBV4-1|NA
CASSQPGLRSGNTIYF
TGCGCCAGCAGCCAACCTGGCCTGCGGTCGGGAAACACCATATATTTT
>TRBJ2-7|few|TRBV2|TRBD2
CASSELAGGEKYF
TGTGCCAGCAGCGAACTAGCGGGGGGCGAGAAGTACTTC
>TRBJ2-3|many|TRBV5-1|NA
CASSLDGTVTDTQYF
TGCGCCAGCAGCTTGGATGGAACGGTCACAGATACGCAGTATTTT
>TRBJ2-3|few|TRBV27|TRBD1
CASGDRGGTDTQYF
TGTGCCAGCGGGGACAGGGGAGGCACAGATACGCAGTATTTT
>TRBJ1-4|few|TRBV5-1|NA
CASSFPTGDNEKLFF
TGCGCCAGCAGCTTCCCGACAGGTGACAATGAAAAACTGTTTTTT
>TRBJ2-3|many|TRBV7-9|NA
CASSTFQRVGGNYTQYF
TGTGCCAGCAGCACCTTTCAGCGGGTAGGAGGGAACTATACGCAGTATTTT
>TRBJ2-3|many|TRBV28|NA
CASSPVGNRDTQYF
TGTGCCAGCAGCCCTGTAGGGAATCGAGATACGCAGTATTTT
>TRBJ1-4|many|TRBV6-1|TRBD1
CASSYTTGTNEKLFF
TGTGCCAGCAGTTACACGACAGGGACTAATGAAAAACTGTTTTTT
>TRBJ1-5|many|TRBV7-2|NA
CASSVRGNQPQHF
TGTGCCAGCAGCGTCAGGGGTAATCAGCCCCAGCATTTT
>TRBJ1-1|many|TRBV2|NA
CASRARTVGLDEAFF
TGTGCCAGCAGGGCCCGGACGGTGGGCCTCGATGAAGCTTTCTTT
>TRBJ2-7|many|TRBV2|TRBD2
CASLPGLAASYEQYF
TGTGCCAGCCTCCCCGGACTAGCGGCCTCCTACGAGCAGTACTTC
>TRBJ2-7|few|TRBV20-1|TRBD2
CSTRTSGSYEQYF
TGCAGTACTAGGACTAGCGGATCCTACGAGCAGTACTTC
>TRBJ2-5|many|TRBV3-1|TRBD2
CASSFSGGTQETQYF
TGTGCCAGCAGCTTTAGCGGGGGAACTCAAGAGACCCAGTACTTC
>TRBJ2-5|many|TRBV14|NA
CASSLGGGGHQETQYF
TGTGCCAGCAGCCTCGGGGGCGGGGGACACCAAGAGACCCAGTACTTC
>TRBJ1-6|few|TRBV27|NA
CASSLSGWGGESPLHF
TGTGCCAGCAGTTTATCAGGGTGGGGAGGTGAATCACCCCTCCACTTT
>TRBJ2-7|many|TRBV7-2|TRBD2
CASSLVSVAGDHEQYF
TGTGCCAGCAGCTTAGTATCGGTAGCGGGGGATCACGAGCAGTACTTC
>TRBJ1-4|few|TRBV6-1|NA
CASSYADPNEKLFF
TGTGCCAGCAGTTATGCGGACCCTAATGAAAAACTGTTTTTT
>TRBJ2-7|NA|TRBV4-2|NA
CASSQGAEDNLYEQYF
TGTGCCAGCAGCCAAGGGGCAGAGGACAACCTCTACGAGCAGTACTTC
>TRBJ2-3|many|TRBV2|TRBD1
CASSGYNEMGVTGDRTDTQYF
TGTGCCAGCAGTGGTTATAATGAAATGGGAGTGACAGGGGATCGTACAGATACGCAGTATTTT
>TRBJ1-2|NA|TRBV29-1|TRBD1
CSVPGQGASYGYTF
TGCAGCGTCCCTGGACAGGGGGCAAGCTATGGCTACACCTTC
>TRBJ2-7|NA|TRBV6-1|NA
CASSEGGNEQYF
TGTGCCAGCAGTGAAGGGGGGAACGAGCAGTACTTC
>TRBJ1-5|NA|TRBV20-1|TRBD1
CSAPGVIDRGDQPQHF
TGCAGTGCCCCCGGGGTGATCGACAGGGGGGATCAGCCCCAGCATTTT
>TRBJ1-1|NA|TRBV11-2|NA
CASRPHGGGVNTEAFF
TGTGCCAGCAGGCCGCACGGGGGCGGTGTGAACACTGAAGCTTTCTTT
>TRBJ2-3|many|TRBV7-3|NA
CASSLGSGSDTQYF
TGTGCCAGCAGCTTAGGGTCTGGGTCAGATACGCAGTATTTT
>TRBJ1-1|few|TRBV6-1|NA
CASCTYTENTEAFF
TGTGCCAGCTGCACATACACAGAGAACACTGAAGCTTTCTTT
>TRBJ2-3|many|TRBV20-1|NA
CSASKTVSDTQYF
TGCAGTGCTTCGAAGACTGTTTCAGATACGCAGTATTTT
>TRBJ2-1|few|TRBV6-2/TRBV6-3|NA
CASSYGATEQFF
TGTGCCAGCAGTTACGGGGCAACGGAACAGTTCTTC
>TRBJ1-2|NA|TRBV5-6|NA
CASSLAIPLLFGDGYTF
TGTGCCAGCAGCTTGGCCATCCCACTTTTGTTTGGGGATGGCTACACCTTC
>TRBJ2-3|few|TRBV7-9|TRBD2
CASNSLGLERGGADTQYF
TGTGCCAGCAACAGTTTAGGGCTTGAGCGGGGGGGCGCAGATACGCAGTATTTT
>TRBJ1-2|few|TRBV20-1|NA
CSARGSGAGGHTF
TGCAGTGCTAGAGGTTCAGGGGCCGGTGGCCACACCTTC
>TRBJ2-7|many|TRBV7-6|TRBD1
CASSLDRARTGGTYEQYF
TGTGCCAGCAGCTTAGACCGCGCGCGGACAGGGGGCACGTACGAGCAGTACTTC
>TRBJ1-2|many|TRBV5-1|TRBD1
CASSAGTGSAYGYTF
TGCGCCAGCAGCGCCGGGACAGGGAGTGCCTATGGCTACACCTTC
>TRBJ1-5|NA|TRBV19|NA
CASSIPGGAQHF
TGTGCCAGTAGTATCCCGGGGGGGGCCCAGCATTTT
>TRBJ2-2|many|TRBV12-3/TRBV12-4|NA
CASRHQRTALNTGELFF
TGTGCCAGCAGACACCAAAGGACTGCTCTGAACACCGGGGAGCTGTTTTTT
>TRBJ2-2|few|TRBV19|TRBD1
CASSGTGTGELFF
TGTGCCAGTTCCGGGACAGGGACCGGGGAGCTGTTTTTT
>TRBJ2-1|few|TRBV6-1|TRBD2
CASRPSLAGGHEQFF
TGTGCCAGCAGGCCCTCGTTAGCGGGGGGGCATGAGCAGTTCTTC